The 20 T cell receptor beta chains below were found in one sample sequenced in a study of cytomegalovirus exposure and HLA in healthy donors. This PCR relied on a set of 60 Vbeta primers and 13 Jbeta primers. TCRdb keeps only in-frame clones here, not all; method: immunoSEQ multiplex PCR. The table shows about 150,000 clones, with 70% to 80% occurring only once. The sample comprised PBMCs. These receptors all come from a man aged 25 to 40 in good health and CMV-seropositive.

This clone came up a few times. The rearrangement joins TRBV5-6 to TRBJ1-1; D gene unclear. The CDR3 has 13 amino acids. Per germline, CDR1 SGHDT and CDR2 YYEEEE. Trimming took 3 bases from V and 0 from J, leaving 6 bases between them. CDR3 in DNA: TGTGCCAGCAGCTCTAGAATGAACACTGAAGCTTTCTTT. This gives the protein CASSSRMNTEAFF.

This rearrangement joins TRBV4-3 to TRBJ1-6, with no clear D. Trimming cost V 0 bases and J 0 bases, with 6 bases left between them. CDR1 and CDR2 (germline): LGHNA, YSLEER. The CDR3 is made up of 16 amino acids. The CDR3: CASSQDTSSYNSPLHF. The CDR3 region has the DNA TGCGCCAGCAGCCAAGATACGAGCTCCTATAATTCACCCCTCCACTTT.

This clone was observed a few times. The J gene is TRBJ1-3, the V gene TRBV29-1; D is undetermined. The CDR3 loop spans 12 amino acids. Trimming removed 5 bases from V and 3 bases from J, with 8 bases in between. Germline loops: CDR1 SQVTM, CDR2 ANQGSEA. The CDR3 DNA reads as TGCAGCGTTCGAGATGGTGGAAACACCATATATTTT. Translated, it gives CSVRDGGNTIYF.

The V call is TRBV9, the J call TRBJ2-5; 7 bases map to TRBD1. Germline CDR1 reads SGDLS; CDR2 reads YYNGEE. Trimming cost V 6 bases and J 0 bases; bases outside gene matches: 5. The CDR3 consists of 14 residues. This chain's CDR3 is CASKGQDYQETQYF. For the CDR3, the DNA is TGTGCCAGCAAAGGACAGGATTACCAAGAGACCCAGTACTTC. The full variable domain, rest sourced from reference TRBV9 and TRBJ2-5, is DSGVTQTPKHLITATGQRVTLRCSPRSGDLSVYWYQQSLDQGLQFLIQYYNGEERAKGNILERFSAQQFPDLHSELNLSSLELGDSALYFCASKGQDYQETQYFGPGTRLLVL.

The gene calls are TRBV7-9 and TRBJ2-1; D perhaps matches TRBD2 (6 bases). Trimming cost V 3 bases and J 5 bases, with 14 bases left between them. The CDR3 is 15 residues long. Germline V lookup: CDR1 SEHNR, CDR2 FQNEAQ (reference sequence). CDR3 protein: CASSFISGANNEQFF. The CDR3 DNA follows: TGTGCCAGCAGCTTTATTAGCGGAGCGAACAATGAGCAGTTCTTC.

This clone has a handful of counts. The chain links TRBV30 to TRBJ1-6; the match to TRBD1 covers 8 bases. CDR1 and CDR2 (germline): GTSNPN, SVGIG (reference sequence). V lost 0 bases and J lost 9; bases outside the gene matches: 4. CDR3 length equals 14 residues. CDR3 sequence: CAWSVIQGGSPLHF. The DNA of the CDR3 is TGTGCCTGGAGTGTAATACAGGGGGGTTCACCCCTCCACTTT.

The chain uses TRBV27 and TRBJ2-1; D perhaps matches TRBD2 (6 bases). Germline CDR1 and CDR2: MNHEY and SMNVEV (reference sequence). The CDR3 consists of 15 residues. The V end lost 5 bases, the J end lost 0 bases, and 11 bases lay between the germline ends. For the CDR3, the DNA is TGTGCCAGCAGTCTGGCGGGAAACTCCTACAATGAGCAGTTCTTC. This gives the protein CASSLAGNSYNEQFF.

DNA of the CDR3: TGTGCCAGCAGCCCCCCAGCAGATACGCAGTATTTT. This gives the protein CASSPPADTQYF. The rearrangement uses TRBV28 and TRBJ2-3; D not resolved. CDR1 is MDHEN, CDR2 SYDVKM, per germline. The CDR3 totals 12 residues. V lost 6 bases and J lost 4, with 8 bases in between.

This chain joins TRBV9 and TRBJ1-3, with a weak D call TRBD1 (6 bases). This CDR3 contains 14 residues. Germline CDR1 and CDR2: SGDLS and YYNGEE. Between the trimmed V and J ends, which lost 4 bases and 1 base, there was a span of 9 bases. In DNA form, the CDR3 reads TGTGCCAGCAGCACCGGACAGTCTGGAAACACCATATATTTT. It is translated as CASSTGQSGNTIYF.

About this clone: Different DNA sequences within this sample yield the same CDR3. This sequence joins TRBV18 and TRBJ1-1; possible D gene TRBD1, 5 bases. The CDR3 is 14 residues long. CDR1 and CDR2 (germline): KGHSH, LQKENI. V lost 2 bases to trimming and J lost 1 base, with 8 bases between them. The CDR3 coding sequence is TGTGCCAGCTCACCAGCACAGGCGAACACTGAAGCTTTCTTT. Encoded protein: CASSPAQANTEAFF.

This clone was detected once. This sequence joins TRBV4-1 and TRBJ2-5; D is perhaps TRBD1 (5 bases). Germline V gene data show CDR1 as MGHRA and CDR2 as YSYEKL. V was clipped by 5 bases and J by 1 base, with 11 bases between them. This CDR3 comprises 14 residues. The CDR3 DNA reads as TGCGCCAGCAGCAAGCAGGGTAGCCAAGAGACCCAGTACTTC. Translation: CASSKQGSQETQYF.

V gene TRBV7-9 combines with J gene TRBJ2-2; 8 bases match TRBD2. The CDR3 has 16 residues. Trimming removed 7 bases from V and 1 base from J; junction bases left unmatched: 8. The germline V gene encodes CDR1 SEHNR and CDR2 FQNEAQ (reference sequence). The CDR3 DNA sequence: TGTGCCAGCACTCGTGCCACTAGCGGGAACACCGGGGAGCTGTTTTTT. Its translation: CASTRATSGNTGELFF.

This clone appeared a few times. This chain links TRBV19 with TRBJ1-3; D is perhaps TRBD1 (6 bases). The CDR3 is 14 residues long. Germline loops: CDR1 LNHDA, CDR2 SQIVND (reference sequence). The V and J ends lost 7 bases and 3 bases respectively, with 13 bases between them. The CDR3 bases are TGTGCCAGTAAGCCAGGGGAAGGTGGAAACACCATATATTTT. Encoded protein: CASKPGEGGNTIYF.

The gene calls are TRBV19 and TRBJ1-2; D possibly corresponds to TRBD1 (6 bases). Germline V gives CDR1 LNHDA, CDR2 SQIVND (reference sequence). Trimming stripped 5 bases from V and 8 bases from J, with 12 bases between. The CDR3 runs 12 residues. DNA for the CDR3: TGTGCCAGTAGTTTACAGGGACACGGCTACACCTTC. Encoded protein: CASSLQGHGYTF.

The chain couples TRBV7-2 to TRBJ1-2; D remains unclear. The CDR3 sequence is 15 residues long. In germline, CDR1 is SGHTA, CDR2 FQGNSA. The V end lost 6 bases, the J end lost 4 bases, and 18 bases lay between the germline ends. The CDR3, as DNA: TGTGCCAGCAGGCGATCTTGGGGAGAGGGCTATGGCTACACCTTC. This translates into CASRRSWGEGYGYTF.

This chain connects TRBV6-1 to TRBJ2-1; a possible D gene is TRBD2 (7 bases). V was cut by 2 bases and J by 7 bases, with 18 bases left in between. Germline CDR1 is MNHNS and CDR2 is SASEGT. This CDR3 is built from 16 residues. The CDR3 loop reads CASSEYRGASGNEQFF. The DNA of the CDR3 is TGTGCCAGCAGTGAATATCGGGGGGCCTCGGGGAATGAGCAGTTCTTC.

The rearrangement joins TRBV9 to TRBJ2-5, with 8 positions matching TRBD2. The CDR3 is made up of 14 amino acids. CDR1 is SGDLS and CDR2 is YYNGEE in the germline V gene. The V segment lost 6 bases and the J segment 3 bases; nucleotides outside the gene matches: 7. As DNA, the CDR3 is TGTGCCAGCAACCGGGGGGGGGCGGAAGAGACCCAGTACTTC. Protein: CASNRGGAEETQYF.

This clone was picked up one time. The rearrangement links TRBV6-4 to TRBJ2-1, with 11 nucleotides matching TRBD2. V was clipped by 0 bases and J by 14 bases; unmatched bases: 3. Looked up from germline, CDR1 is MRHNA and CDR2 is SNTAGT. CDR3 length equals 13 residues. The CDR3 reads CASSDSGLAVKFF. The CDR3 DNA reads as TGTGCCAGCAGTGACTCGGGACTAGCGGTAAAGTTCTTC.

With respect to this clone: Other nucleotide sequences in the sample specify the same CDR3. The V and J genes are TRBV28 and TRBJ1-5; D is possibly TRBD1 (5 bases). V was shortened by 6 bases and J by 2 bases, with 5 bases between the two germline ends. Germline-derived CDR1 and CDR2 are MDHEN and SYDVKM. The CDR3 runs 12 residues. Here the CDR3 reads CASRTGNQPQHF. The CDR3 DNA sequence: TGTGCCAGCAGGACAGGCAATCAGCCCCAGCATTTT.

The V and J genes are TRBV11-2 and TRBJ2-6; 9 bases agree with TRBD1. The ends lost 2 bases at V and 4 bases at J; junction bases unmatched: 3. The CDR3 runs to 16 residues. Germline loops: CDR1 SGHAT, CDR2 FQNNGV. In DNA form, the CDR3 reads TGTGCCAGCAGCTTATGGGACAGGGCCGGGGCCAACGTCCTGACTTTC. This encodes CASSLWDRAGANVLTF.